Listed below are T cell receptor beta chains from one sample, sequenced in a study of shared clonotypes between healthy human individuals. The data were produced by immunoSEQ multiplex PCR, yet TCRdb's version contains in-frame clones alone and is incomplete. The repertoire holds about 500,000 clones, with approximately 80% as singletons. Sequencing was done on a sample of PBMCs. The receptors originated from a woman aged 40 to 50 in good health. Some clones in this sample may be carry-over from other donors' samples. Each CDR3 is given with its conserved first and last residue. D genes are given only for firm matches. A clone size is listed for some rows: how often the clone was seen (once, few, many), or a class if it is expanded.

.	TRBD2	TRBJ2-5	TRBV5-4	15	CASSLEAGVVETQYF	TGTGCCAGCAGCTTGGAGGCGGGAGTGGTTGAGACCCAGTACTTC
.	.	TRBJ2-1	TRBV7-2	14	CASSSGTPTIEQFF	TGTGCCAGCAGCTCCGGGACCCCTACAATTGAGCAGTTCTTC
.	.	TRBJ1-2	TRBV4-2	14	CASSQDVGGYGYTF	TGTGCCAGCAGCCAAGATGTAGGGGGCTATGGCTACACCTTC
.	TRBD2	TRBJ2-3	TRBV2	17	CASSEDRAGVGADTQYF	TGTGCCAGCAGTGAAGATCGGGCGGGAGTAGGAGCAGATACGCAGTATTTT
few	.	TRBJ2-1	TRBV10-2	13	CASRRDIDNEQFF	TGCGCCAGCCGCCGGGACATCGACAATGAGCAGTTCTTC
.	TRBD1	TRBJ1-2	TRBV28	16	CASSLGAGQGAFGYTF	TGTGCCAGCAGTTTAGGCGCTGGCCAGGGGGCATTTGGCTACACCTTC
.	.	TRBJ2-3	TRBV5-1	15	CASSSDWGVRDTQYF	TGCGCCAGCAGCTCGGACTGGGGGGTCCGTGATACGCAGTATTTT
.	.	TRBJ2-7	TRBV27	15	CASSLSTGVTDEQYF	TGTGCCAGCAGTTTATCGACCGGGGTTACTGACGAGCAGTACTTC
.	TRBD2	TRBJ2-1	TRBV5-1	14	CASRTSGSNNEQFF	TGCGCCAGCCGGACTAGCGGGAGCAACAATGAGCAGTTCTTC
many	.	TRBJ2-7	TRBV5-1	14	CASSLGVGQDEQYF	TGCGCCAGCAGCTTGGGGGTTGGACAAGACGAGCAGTACTTC
few	.	TRBJ2-5	TRBV11-2	14	CASSQLGGRETQYF	TGTGCCAGCAGCCAGCTTGGGGGGCGTGAGACCCAGTACTTC
.	.	TRBJ1-5	TRBV28	12	CASSQHTVVQHF	TGTGCCAGCAGTCAACATACAGTGGTCCAGCATTTT
.	.	TRBJ2-7	TRBV28	13	CAGGRGAPYEQYF	TGTGCCGGTGGGAGAGGGGCCCCCTACGAGCAGTACTTC
.	.	TRBJ2-7	TRBV6-1	12	CASRAGDGEQYF	TGTGCCAGCAGAGCGGGTGACGGGGAGCAGTACTTC